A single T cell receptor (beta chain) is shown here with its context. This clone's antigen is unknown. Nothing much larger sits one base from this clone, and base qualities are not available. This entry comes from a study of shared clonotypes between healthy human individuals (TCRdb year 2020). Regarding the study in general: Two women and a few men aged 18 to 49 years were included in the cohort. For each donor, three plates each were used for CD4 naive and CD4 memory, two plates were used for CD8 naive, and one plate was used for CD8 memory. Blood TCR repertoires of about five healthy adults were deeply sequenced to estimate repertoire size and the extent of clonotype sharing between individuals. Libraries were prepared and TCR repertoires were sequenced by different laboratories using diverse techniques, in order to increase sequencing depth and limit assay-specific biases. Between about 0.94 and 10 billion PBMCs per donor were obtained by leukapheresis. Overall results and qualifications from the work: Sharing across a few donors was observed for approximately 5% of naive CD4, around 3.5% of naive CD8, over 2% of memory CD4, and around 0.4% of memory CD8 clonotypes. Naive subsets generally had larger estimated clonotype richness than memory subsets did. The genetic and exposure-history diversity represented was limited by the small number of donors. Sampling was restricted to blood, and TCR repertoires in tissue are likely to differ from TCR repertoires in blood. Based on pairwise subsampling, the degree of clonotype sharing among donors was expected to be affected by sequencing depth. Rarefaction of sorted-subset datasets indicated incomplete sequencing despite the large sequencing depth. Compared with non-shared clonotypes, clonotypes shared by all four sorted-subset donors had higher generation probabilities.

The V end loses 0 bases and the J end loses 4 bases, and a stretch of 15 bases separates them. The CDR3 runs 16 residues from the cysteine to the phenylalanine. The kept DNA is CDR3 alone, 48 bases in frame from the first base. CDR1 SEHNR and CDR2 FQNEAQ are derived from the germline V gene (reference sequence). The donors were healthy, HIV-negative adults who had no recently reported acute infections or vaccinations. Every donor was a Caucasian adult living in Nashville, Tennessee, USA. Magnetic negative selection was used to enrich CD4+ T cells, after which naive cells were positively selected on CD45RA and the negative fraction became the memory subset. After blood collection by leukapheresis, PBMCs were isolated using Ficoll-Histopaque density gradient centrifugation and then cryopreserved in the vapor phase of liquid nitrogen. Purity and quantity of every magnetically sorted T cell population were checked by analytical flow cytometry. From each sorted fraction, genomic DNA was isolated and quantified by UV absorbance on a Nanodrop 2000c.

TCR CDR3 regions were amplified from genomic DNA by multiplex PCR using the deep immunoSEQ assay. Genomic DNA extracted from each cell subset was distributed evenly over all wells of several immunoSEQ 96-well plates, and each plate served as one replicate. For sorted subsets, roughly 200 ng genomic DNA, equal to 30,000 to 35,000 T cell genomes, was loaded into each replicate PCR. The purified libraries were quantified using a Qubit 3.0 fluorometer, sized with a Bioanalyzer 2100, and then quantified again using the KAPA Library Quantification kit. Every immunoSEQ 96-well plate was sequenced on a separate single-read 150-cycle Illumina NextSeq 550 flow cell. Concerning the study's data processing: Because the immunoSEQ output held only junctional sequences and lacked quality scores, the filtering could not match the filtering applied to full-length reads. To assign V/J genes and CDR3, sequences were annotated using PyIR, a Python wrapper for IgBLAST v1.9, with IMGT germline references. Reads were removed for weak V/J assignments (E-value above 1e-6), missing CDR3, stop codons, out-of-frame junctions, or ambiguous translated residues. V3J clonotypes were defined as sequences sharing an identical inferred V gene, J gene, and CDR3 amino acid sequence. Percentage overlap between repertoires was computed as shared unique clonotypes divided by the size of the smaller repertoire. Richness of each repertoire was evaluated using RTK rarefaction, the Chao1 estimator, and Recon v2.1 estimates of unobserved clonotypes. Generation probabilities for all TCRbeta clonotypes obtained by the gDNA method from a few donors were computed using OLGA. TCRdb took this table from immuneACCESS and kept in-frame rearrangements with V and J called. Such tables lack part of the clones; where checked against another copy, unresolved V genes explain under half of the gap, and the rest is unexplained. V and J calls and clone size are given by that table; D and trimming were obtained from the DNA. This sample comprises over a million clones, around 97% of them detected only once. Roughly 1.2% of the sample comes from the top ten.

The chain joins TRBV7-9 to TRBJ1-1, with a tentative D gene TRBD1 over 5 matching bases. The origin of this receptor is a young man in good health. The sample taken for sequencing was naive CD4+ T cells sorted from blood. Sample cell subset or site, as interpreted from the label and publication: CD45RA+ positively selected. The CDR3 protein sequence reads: CASSLATQEWGTEAFF. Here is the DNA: TGTGCCAGCAGCTTAGCAACACAGGAGTGGGGCACTGAAGCTTTCTTT.